The rows below give T cell receptor beta chains drawn from one sample of a study of T cells in Graves' hyperthyroidism and ophthalmopathy. TCRdb reprocessed the multiplex PCR reads with MiXCR, giving one entry per CDR3 protein. Found here are about 480,000 distinct CDR3 sequences, 13% to 15% of them singletons; the top ten hold around a sixth. Source material: blood. Receptor source: a woman under 30 with Graves' hyperthyroidism. The conserved cysteine and the conserved F or W are not part of the CDR3 here. The order of the fields is J gene, V gene, CDR3 protein.

j_call: TRBJ2-1; v_call: TRBV11-3; cdr3_aa: ASSPGLAGEGEQF
j_call: TRBJ1-2; v_call: TRBV19; cdr3_aa: ASRGPDRGRLTYGYT
j_call: TRBJ2-5; v_call: TRBV11-1; cdr3_aa: ASSWGTSKLKTQY
j_call: TRBJ1-2; v_call: TRBV5-6; cdr3_aa: ASSLDRGPGYT
j_call: TRBJ2-4; v_call: TRBV2; cdr3_aa: ASSPWGPENIQY
j_call: TRBJ2-6; v_call: TRBV2; cdr3_aa: ASRGASGANVLT
j_call: TRBJ1-5; v_call: TRBV19; cdr3_aa: ASSTHRRRSNQPQH
j_call: TRBJ1-5; v_call: TRBV19; cdr3_aa: ASSPWGKRSNQPQH
j_call: TRBJ2-5; v_call: TRBV18; cdr3_aa: ASSQRENQETQY
j_call: TRBJ2-2; v_call: TRBV6-1; cdr3_aa: ASSARLAGGPVTGELF
j_call: TRBJ1-2; v_call: TRBV10-3; cdr3_aa: AISDIVGQGRPYGYT
j_call: TRBJ2-1; v_call: TRBV18; cdr3_aa: ASRDNEQF
j_call: TRBJ2-1; v_call: TRBV6-2/TRBV6-3; cdr3_aa: ASSFLSGVTYNEQF
j_call: TRBJ2-5; v_call: TRBV12-3/TRBV12-4; cdr3_aa: ASSAGLETQY
j_call: TRBJ2-3; v_call: TRBV5-1; cdr3_aa: ASSLTGTGGTDTQY
j_call: TRBJ1-2; v_call: TRBV15; cdr3_aa: ATSRYRGGANYGYT
j_call: TRBJ2-5; v_call: TRBV5-1; cdr3_aa: ASGGLAGKETQY
j_call: TRBJ1-1; v_call: TRBV7-8; cdr3_aa: ASKRGAGSLNTEAF
j_call: TRBJ2-3; v_call: TRBV5-5; cdr3_aa: ASSSYLTTDTQY
j_call: TRBJ1-3; v_call: TRBV6-1; cdr3_aa: ASSGLQGRNTIY
j_call: TRBJ2-6; v_call: TRBV15; cdr3_aa: ATSRGLSGANVLT
j_call: TRBJ1-5; v_call: TRBV20-1; cdr3_aa: SWALGLSDRGIQPQH
j_call: TRBJ2-3; v_call: TRBV29-1; cdr3_aa: SVGGGKGGGTDTQY
j_call: TRBJ2-1; v_call: TRBV20-1; cdr3_aa: SAFSAGTSSYNEQF
j_call: TRBJ2-4; v_call: TRBV2; cdr3_aa: ASIEEGNGNIQY
j_call: TRBJ2-7; v_call: TRBV7-9; cdr3_aa: ASSLVASVYEQY
j_call: TRBJ1-2; v_call: TRBV27; cdr3_aa: ASSARTGTGISGYT
j_call: TRBJ2-2; v_call: TRBV5-1; cdr3_aa: ASSLALADTGELF
j_call: TRBJ1-1; v_call: TRBV5-1; cdr3_aa: ASSLSTDSPTEAF
j_call: TRBJ2-7; v_call: TRBV29-1; cdr3_aa: SVRDSEGDFRRASYEQY
j_call: TRBJ1-1; v_call: TRBV27; cdr3_aa: ASSSHGTGQTEAF
j_call: TRBJ2-1; v_call: TRBV11-3; cdr3_aa: ASSLGGVGTNEQF
j_call: TRBJ1-5; v_call: TRBV19; cdr3_aa: ASSIGGEEDQPQH
j_call: TRBJ2-1; v_call: TRBV19; cdr3_aa: ASNQQGPFNEQF
j_call: TRBJ1-2; v_call: TRBV30; cdr3_aa: AWSDLSNYGYT
j_call: TRBJ2-7; v_call: TRBV20-1; cdr3_aa: SARGLASLYEQY
j_call: TRBJ1-5; v_call: TRBV19; cdr3_aa: ASGPAGTMGNQPQH
j_call: TRBJ1-4; v_call: TRBV6-5; cdr3_aa: ASSYVGFKEKLF
j_call: TRBJ1-2; v_call: TRBV12-3/TRBV12-4; cdr3_aa: ASSIHRGPYGYT
j_call: TRBJ2-7; v_call: TRBV9; cdr3_aa: ASSVGGGNSYEQY
j_call: TRBJ2-1; v_call: TRBV12-3/TRBV12-4; cdr3_aa: ASSSRGSGEQF
j_call: TRBJ2-2; v_call: TRBV9; cdr3_aa: ASSPTTTTGELF
j_call: TRBJ2-7; v_call: TRBV5-5; cdr3_aa: ASSKDNLDEQY
j_call: TRBJ2-1; v_call: TRBV3-1; cdr3_aa: ASSDLRRDNEQF
j_call: TRBJ2-2; v_call: TRBV20-1; cdr3_aa: SAIRTGAGELF
j_call: TRBJ1-6; v_call: TRBV27; cdr3_aa: ASSLFQGGSPLH
j_call: TRBJ2-5; v_call: TRBV3-1; cdr3_aa: ASSHSTGRQTQY
j_call: TRBJ2-3; v_call: TRBV12-5; cdr3_aa: ASGLVGGLTDTQY
j_call: TRBJ1-1; v_call: TRBV6-6; cdr3_aa: ASSYVRHPEVYGTEAF
j_call: TRBJ1-6; v_call: TRBV28; cdr3_aa: ASIDLSQGNTYNSPLH
j_call: TRBJ2-3; v_call: TRBV6-5; cdr3_aa: ASSYDRKDTQY
j_call: TRBJ1-5; v_call: TRBV15; cdr3_aa: ATRDRGDAMNQPQH
j_call: TRBJ2-3; v_call: TRBV7-2; cdr3_aa: ASRSPGLATDTQY
j_call: TRBJ2-4; v_call: TRBV19; cdr3_aa: ASSMGLRAEYLAKNIQY
j_call: TRBJ2-7; v_call: TRBV12-3/TRBV12-4; cdr3_aa: ASRMGVYEQY
j_call: TRBJ1-5; v_call: TRBV12-3/TRBV12-4; cdr3_aa: ASTENGQPQH
j_call: TRBJ2-7; v_call: TRBV12-3/TRBV12-4; cdr3_aa: ASSGDPSYEQY
j_call: TRBJ2-2; v_call: TRBV20-1; cdr3_aa: SARDRTRPNTGELF